One TCR beta chain is described in this entry. This sample was included in a study of T cells in Graves' hyperthyroidism and ophthalmopathy. Study summary: Blood was drawn when the patient was first diagnosed and still untreated.

RNA transcripts were the template for amplifying TCR beta CDR3 regions. Carried out on the TCR CDR3, a first-round RT-PCR used the HTBI primer set. From the multiplex PCR reads, TCRdb called clonotypes with MiXCR, one entry per CDR3 protein. The sample consists of 600,000 to 900,000 distinct CDR3 sequences, over 15% of them appearing once. The germline V gene encodes CDR1 DFQATT and CDR2 SNEGSKA (reference sequence). The CDR3 has 15 residues. V was clipped by 3 bases and J by 5 bases; unmatched bases: 12. J is TRBJ1-2 and V is TRBV20-1, with TRBD1 identical over 7 bases. The sample comprised blood. This TCR came from a young man with Graves' hyperthyroidism. The CDR3 bases are TGCAGTGCTAGCGGAACCGGGACAGATATATATGGCTACACCTTC. It codes for CSASGTGTDIYGYTF.